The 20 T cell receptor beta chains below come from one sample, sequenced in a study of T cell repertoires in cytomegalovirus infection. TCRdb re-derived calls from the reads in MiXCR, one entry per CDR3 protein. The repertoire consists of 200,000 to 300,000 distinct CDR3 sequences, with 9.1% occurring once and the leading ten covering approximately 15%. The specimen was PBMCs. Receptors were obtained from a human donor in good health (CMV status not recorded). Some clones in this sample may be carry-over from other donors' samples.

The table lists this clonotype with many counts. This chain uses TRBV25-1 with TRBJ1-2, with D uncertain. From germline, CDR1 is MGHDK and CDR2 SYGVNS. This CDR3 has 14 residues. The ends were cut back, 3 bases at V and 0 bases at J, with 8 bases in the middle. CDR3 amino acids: CASSDPGSNYGYTF. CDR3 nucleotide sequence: TGTGCCAGCAGTGACCCCGGATCTAACTATGGCTACACCTTC.

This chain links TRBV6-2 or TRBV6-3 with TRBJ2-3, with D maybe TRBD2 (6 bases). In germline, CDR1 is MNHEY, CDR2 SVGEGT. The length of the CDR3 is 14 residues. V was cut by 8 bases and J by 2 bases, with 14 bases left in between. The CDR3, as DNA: TGTGCCAGCCAACTGGGAGGTATCACAGATACGCAGTATTTT. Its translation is CASQLGGITDTQYF.

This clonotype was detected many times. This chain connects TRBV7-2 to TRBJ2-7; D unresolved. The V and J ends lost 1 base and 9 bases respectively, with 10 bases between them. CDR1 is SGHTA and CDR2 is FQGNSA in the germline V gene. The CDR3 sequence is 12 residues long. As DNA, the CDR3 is TGTGCCAGCAGCTTAGGAGGAGACCGGCAGTACTTC. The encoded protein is CASSLGGDRQYF.

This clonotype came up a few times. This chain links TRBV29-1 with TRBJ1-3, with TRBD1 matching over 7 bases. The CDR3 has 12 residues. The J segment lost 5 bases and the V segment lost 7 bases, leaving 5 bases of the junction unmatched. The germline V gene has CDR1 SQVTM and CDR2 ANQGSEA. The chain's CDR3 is CSAGTDRNTIYF. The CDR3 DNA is TGCAGCGCCGGGACAGATCGAAACACCATATATTTT.

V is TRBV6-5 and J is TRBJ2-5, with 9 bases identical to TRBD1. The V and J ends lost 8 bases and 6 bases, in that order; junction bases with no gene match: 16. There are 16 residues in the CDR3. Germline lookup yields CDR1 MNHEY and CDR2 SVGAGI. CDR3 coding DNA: TGTGCCAGCGGCCTCGCCCCCGGACAGGGGAGTAAGACCCAGTACTTC. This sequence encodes CASGLAPGQGSKTQYF.

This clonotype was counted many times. The CDR3 is CASSLAGRGPTDTQYF. The CDR3 DNA sequence: TGTGCCAGCAGCTTAGCGGGTAGAGGTCCGACGGATACGCAGTATTTT. The gene calls are TRBV7-2 and TRBJ2-3; D is unresolved. The germline V gene encodes CDR1 SGHTA and CDR2 FQGNSA. V lost 0 bases, J lost 6 bases, and 16 bases lay in between. The CDR3 consists of 16 residues.

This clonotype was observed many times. The chain's CDR3 is CASSYVQGGTGELFF. The CDR3 region has the DNA TGTGCCAGCAGTTATGTTCAGGGCGGCACCGGGGAGCTGTTTTTT. The rearrangement joins TRBV6-1 to TRBJ2-2, with TRBD1 as a possible D gene (5 bases). Germline assignment: CDR1 MNHNS and CDR2 SASEGT. CDR3 length: 15 amino acids. The germline V and J ends were trimmed by 5 bases and 4 bases, with 14 bases remaining between them.

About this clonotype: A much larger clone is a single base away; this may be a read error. In DNA form, the CDR3 reads TGTGCCAGCAGTACGGAAGGGCTACTCACAGATACGCAGTATTTT. It yields the protein CASSTEGLLTDTQYF. V usage is TRBV27 and J usage is TRBJ2-3; D gene unclear. Trimming removed 5 bases at V and 2 bases at J, with 14 bases between. Looked up from germline, CDR1 is MNHEY and CDR2 is SMNVEV (reference sequence). The CDR3 covers 15 residues.

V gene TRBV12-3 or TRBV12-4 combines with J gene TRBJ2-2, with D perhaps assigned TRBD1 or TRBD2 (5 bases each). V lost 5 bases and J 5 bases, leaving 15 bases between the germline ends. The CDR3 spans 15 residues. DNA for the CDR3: TGTGCCAGCAGTCGGACACGGGGAAGGACCGGGGAGCTGTTTTTT. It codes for CASSRTRGRTGELFF.

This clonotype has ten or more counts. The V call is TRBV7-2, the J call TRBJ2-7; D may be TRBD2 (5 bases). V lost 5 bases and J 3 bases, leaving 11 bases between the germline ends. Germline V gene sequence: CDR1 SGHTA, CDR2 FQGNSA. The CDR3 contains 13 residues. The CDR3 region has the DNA TGTGCCAGCAGCGCCGGGATGAGCTACGAGCAGTACTTC. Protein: CASSAGMSYEQYF.

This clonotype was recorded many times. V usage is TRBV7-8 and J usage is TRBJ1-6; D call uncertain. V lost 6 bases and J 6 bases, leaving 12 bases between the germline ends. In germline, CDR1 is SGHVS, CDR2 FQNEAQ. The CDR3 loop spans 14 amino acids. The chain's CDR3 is CASRQMVGNSPLHF. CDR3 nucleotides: TGTGCCAGCAGACAGATGGTGGGTAATTCACCCCTCCACTTT.

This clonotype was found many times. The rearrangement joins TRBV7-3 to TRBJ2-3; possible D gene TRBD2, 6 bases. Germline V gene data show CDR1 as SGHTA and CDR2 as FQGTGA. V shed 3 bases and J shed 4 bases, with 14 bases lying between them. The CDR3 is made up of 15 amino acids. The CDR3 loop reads CASSLLGGLADTQYF. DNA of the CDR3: TGTGCCAGCAGCTTGCTGGGGGGTCTGGCAGATACGCAGTATTTT.

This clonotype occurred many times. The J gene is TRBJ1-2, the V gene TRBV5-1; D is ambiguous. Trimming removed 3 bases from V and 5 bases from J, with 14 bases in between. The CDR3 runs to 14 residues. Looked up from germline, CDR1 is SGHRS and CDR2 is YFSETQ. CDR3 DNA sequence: TGCGCCAGCAGCTCAGAGGAGTCCGCGTATGGCTACACCTTC. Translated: CASSSEESAYGYTF.

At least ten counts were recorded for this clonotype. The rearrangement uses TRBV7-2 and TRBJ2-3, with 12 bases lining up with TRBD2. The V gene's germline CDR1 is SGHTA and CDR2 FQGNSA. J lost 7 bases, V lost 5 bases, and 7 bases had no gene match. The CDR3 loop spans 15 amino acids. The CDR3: CASSVGLAGTHTQYF. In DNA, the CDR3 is TGTGCCAGCAGCGTTGGACTAGCGGGAACCCATACGCAGTATTTT.

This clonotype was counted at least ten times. The CDR3 here is CASSPKLDTGLYNEQFF. CDR3 bases: TGTGCCAGCAGCCCCAAGTTGGATACGGGACTATACAATGAGCAGTTCTTC. The chain joins TRBV7-2 to TRBJ2-1; 7 bases are a match to TRBD2. The CDR3 has 17 amino acids. Germline values: CDR1 SGHTA, CDR2 FQGNSA. With V trimmed by 5 bases and J by 4 bases, 14 bases remained unmatched.

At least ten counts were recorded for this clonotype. The CDR3 sequence: CSATSPIAGGSEQYF. CDR3 coding DNA: TGCAGTGCTACCTCCCCTATAGCGGGAGGAAGCGAGCAGTACTTC. The gene calls are TRBV20-1 and TRBJ2-7; 10 bases map to TRBD2. From germline, CDR1 is DFQATT and CDR2 SNEGSKA (reference sequence). Trimming removed 4 bases from V and 6 bases from J; junction bases left unmatched: 12. This CDR3 has 15 amino acids.

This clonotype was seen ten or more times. CDR3 nucleotide sequence: TGTGCCAGCAGCTTAGGGGCGGGGCTTAATTCACCCCTCCACTTT. Its translation: CASSLGAGLNSPLHF. The chain links TRBV7-2 to TRBJ1-6, with a possible D match to TRBD1 (5 bases). Trimming left V 1 base short and J 6 bases short, with 10 bases between. The CDR3 loop spans 15 amino acids. Germline lookup yields CDR1 SGHTA and CDR2 FQGNSA.

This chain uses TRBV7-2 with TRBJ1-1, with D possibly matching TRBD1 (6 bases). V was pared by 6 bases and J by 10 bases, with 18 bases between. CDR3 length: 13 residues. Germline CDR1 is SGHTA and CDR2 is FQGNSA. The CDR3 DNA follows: TGTGCCAGCAGGGGGGCACAGGGTCGGGGAGCTTTCTTT. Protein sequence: CASRGAQGRGAFF.

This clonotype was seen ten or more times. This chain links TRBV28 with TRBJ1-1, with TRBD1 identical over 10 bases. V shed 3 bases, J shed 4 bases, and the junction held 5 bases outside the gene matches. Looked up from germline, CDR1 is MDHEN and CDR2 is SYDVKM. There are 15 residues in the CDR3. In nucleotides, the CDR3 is TGTGCCAGCAGTTTTCCCTGGACAGGGGGCACTGAAGCTTTCTTT. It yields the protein CASSFPWTGGTEAFF. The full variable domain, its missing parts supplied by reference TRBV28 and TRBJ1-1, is DVKVTQSSRYLVKRTGEKVFLECVQDMDHENMFWYRQDPGLGLRLIYFSYDVKMKEKGDIPEGYSVSREKKERFSLILESASTNQTSMYLCASSFPWTGGTEAFFGQGTRLTVV.

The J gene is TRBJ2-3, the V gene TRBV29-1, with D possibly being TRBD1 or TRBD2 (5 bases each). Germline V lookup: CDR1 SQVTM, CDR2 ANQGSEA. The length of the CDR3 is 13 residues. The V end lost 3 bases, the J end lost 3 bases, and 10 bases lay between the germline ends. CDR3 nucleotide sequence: TGCAGCGTTGATTTGAGGGGTACAGATACGCAGTATTTT. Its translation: CSVDLRGTDTQYF.